This T cell receptor (beta chain) was identified in a study of human T cells and chemical hapten exposure (dated by TCRdb to the early 2020s). For the study in its entirety: For sensitization, 2% DPC in acetone was applied to a roughly 2 cm by roughly 2 cm area of upper inner arm skin. Blood was sampled from patients pre-sensitization (week 0) and at 2, 6 and about 24 weeks after DPC sensitization. Peripheral blood TCR repertoire changes were tracked in vivo in alopecia patients during primary and secondary sensitization to the hapten diphenylcyclopropenone (DPC). Patch testing on the upper back used Finn chambers containing 0.01% DPC, with scoring done after 6 days according to International Contact Dermatitis Research Group standards. Alopecia areata with under or over 50% scalp involvement, alopecia totalis and alopecia universalis were represented in the patient cohort, which was mostly female. Libraries were pooled for sequencing, and variation in per-sample TCR yields was attributed mainly to small differences in library volumes within the pool. Blood for TCR sequencing was provided by twenty-nine alopecia patients at one to four time points (pre-sensitization, 2, 6 and 24 weeks). Weekly therapeutic DPC doses were additionally applied to the scalp of patients throughout the approximately 25-week study period.

Summary of the overall study and its limitations: The number of TCRs above 1 in 1000 frequency did not change with DPC sensitization; there was no evidence of global repertoire structure alterations. Patch test score was positively correlated with the number of PT1 expanded TCRs, with significance at thresholds 8, 16 and 32 but not at 4. Because all patients had alopecia, a presumed autoimmune disease, the immune response of the patients might differ from that of healthy individuals. After repeated subsampling, the strength of the expansion versus patch-test correlation and the threshold at which it became significant changed. Compared with pre-sensitization or healthy control sets, expanded TCRs formed significantly more large CDR3 similarity clusters, which is consistent with antigen-driven responses.

Libraries were prepared through RACE. The sequencer listed for this sample is NextSeq 500. During library preparation, unique molecular identifiers were attached to individual cDNA molecules so that TCRs could be counted quantitatively and reproducibly. Each blood RNA sample was used to sequence both TCR alpha and TCR beta chains. The original methods were these. A median of around 96,000 TCRs per sample was observed, with a range of about 23,224 to 700,000. The Decombinator software suite was used to annotate the V, J and CDR3 of the TCR reads. Every sample was subsampled to the same number of TCRs (28,000) for the PS versus PT1 abundance plots. TCRs were defined as expanded if absent before sensitization and observed at least eight times at the 2-week time point. In TCRdb, the public reads were trimmed at Q25 with fastp and aligned with MiXCR, with productive beta chains retained. Duplicate CDR3 protein sequences are folded into a single record with the most common DNA and genes. The authors' filters were not applied to this entry. For this sample the table gives just under 350,000 distinct CDR3 sequences, of which around 7% were detected only once. 7% to 10% of the sample is held by the ten biggest clonotypes.

The time point label, read with the paper, signifies: patch test 1, 2 weeks after DPC sensitization. Read against the paper, the sample's treatment or condition label means: therapeutic diphenylcyclopropenone sensitization with weekly scalp DPC. Blood at each patch-test visit was drawn before the patch test was applied. Patients were eligible if aged 18 to 70, diagnosed with alopecia and judged suitable for DPC therapy, and pregnant patients were excluded. Unfractionated whole blood was collected in Tempus Blood RNA tubes, and total RNA was extracted from that blood. The sample holds a few counts of this clonotype. What this receptor recognizes is not known. No base quality values were provided; no much bigger clone lies one nucleotide off. The CDR3 spans 14 residues, from the cysteine through the phenylalanine. The kept DNA is CDR3 alone, 42 bases in frame from the first base. V is cut by 2 bases and J by 3 bases, and the space between the germline ends is 7 bases. The germline V gene yields SGHDN for CDR1 and FVKESK for CDR2.

The rearranged chain carries TRBV14 and TRBJ2-2; no D gene can be assigned with confidence. The sequenced sample was whole blood, obtained in connection with sensitization to the hapten diphenylcyclopropenone (DPC). The sequence came from a young woman with alopecia areata. Some clones in this sample may be carry-over from other donors' samples. The DNA reads as follows: TGTGCCAGCAGCCAAAATACAGACACCGGGGAGCTGTTTTTT. Its coded protein is CASSQNTDTGELFF.